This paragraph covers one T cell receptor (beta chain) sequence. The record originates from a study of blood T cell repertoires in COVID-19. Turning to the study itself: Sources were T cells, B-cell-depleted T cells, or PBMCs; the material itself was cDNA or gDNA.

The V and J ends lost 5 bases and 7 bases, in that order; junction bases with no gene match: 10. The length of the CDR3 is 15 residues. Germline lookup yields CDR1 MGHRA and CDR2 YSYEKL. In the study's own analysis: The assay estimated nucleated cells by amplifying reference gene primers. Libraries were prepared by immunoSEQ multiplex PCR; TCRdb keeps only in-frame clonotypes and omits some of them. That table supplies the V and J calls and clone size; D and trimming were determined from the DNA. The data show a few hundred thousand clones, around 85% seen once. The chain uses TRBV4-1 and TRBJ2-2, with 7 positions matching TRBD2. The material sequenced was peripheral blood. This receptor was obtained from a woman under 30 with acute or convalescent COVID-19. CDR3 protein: CASSSPTSWGGELFF. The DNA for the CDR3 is TGCGCCAGCAGCTCCCCGACTAGCTGGGGCGGGGAGCTGTTTTTT.